Each of the 18 T cell receptor beta chains below was sequenced from the same sample in a study of blood T cell repertoires in COVID-19. Measured with immunoSEQ multiplex PCR; TCRdb has only the in-frame clones, and not every one. The sample holds 25,000 to 30,000 clones; roughly 88% are singletons and the top ten take 25% to 30%. The sequencing sample was made of peripheral blood. Every receptor here comes from a woman older than 75 with COVID-19, enrolled during active disease.

This clone showed up just a few times. The chain couples TRBV5-8 to TRBJ1-5; 8 nucleotides agree with TRBD1. J was trimmed by 7 bases and V by 7 bases; bases with no gene match: 10. This CDR3 region has 14 residues. Germline CDR1 SGHTS, CDR2 YDEGEE. This CDR3 reads CASHRGEREQPQHF. The CDR3 DNA follows: TGTGCCAGCCACAGGGGGGAGAGGGAACAGCCCCAGCATTTT.

The chain combines TRBV15 with TRBJ1-1; D is uncertain. The V end was cut by 0 bases, the J end by 0 bases, with 8 bases between. This CDR3 region has 15 residues. Germline CDR1 LNHNV, CDR2 YYDKDF (reference sequence). The DNA of the CDR3 is TGTGCCACCAGCAGAGATGTCAGTTTGAACACTGAAGCTTTCTTT. Translation: CATSRDVSLNTEAFF.

This chain joins TRBV3-1 (or the pseudogene TRBV3-2) and TRBJ2-5; D not certain. CDR1 is LGHDT, CDR2 YNNKEL, per germline (reference sequence). The CDR3 loop spans 11 amino acids. V shed 0 bases and J shed 8 bases, with 4 bases lying between them. Here the CDR3 DNA reads TGTGCCAGCAGCCAAGACCTAACCCAGTACTTC. Amino acids: CASSQDLTQYF.

The chain is built from TRBV6-5 and TRBJ2-3, with a weak D call TRBD2 (6 bases). In germline, CDR1 is MNHEY, CDR2 SVGAGI. The CDR3 runs 15 residues. V lost 0 bases and J lost 0, with 7 bases in between. The CDR3 is CASSYSAGSTDTQYF. CDR3 DNA sequence: TGTGCCAGCAGTTACTCGGCGGGAAGCACAGATACGCAGTATTTT.

The chain is built from TRBV5-1 and TRBJ2-1, with 8 bases fitting TRBD2. Trimming cost V 4 bases and J 2 bases; bases outside gene matches: 5. The length of the CDR3 is 15 residues. From germline, CDR1 is SGHRS and CDR2 YFSETQ. CDR3 amino acids: CASSGVAGTYNEQFF. CDR3 sequence (DNA): TGCGCCAGCAGCGGGGTAGCGGGGACCTACAATGAGCAGTTCTTC.

The genes are TRBV11-3 and TRBJ2-7; TRBD2 aligns across 8 bases. Per the germline V gene, CDR1 is SGHNT and CDR2 is YENEEA. CDR3 length: 14 amino acids. V was pared by 1 base and J by 3 bases, with 2 bases of the junction left unmatched. In DNA form, the CDR3 reads TGTGCCAGCAGCTTAGCTGGGACTAGCTACGAGCAGTACTTC. Residues: CASSLAGTSYEQYF.

This rearrangement joins TRBV7-8 to TRBJ1-5, with D perhaps TRBD1 (5 bases). The CDR3 has 15 amino acids. The germline gives CDR1 SGHVS, CDR2 FQNEAQ. Trimming removed 5 bases from V and 2 bases from J, with 13 bases in between. In nucleotides, the CDR3 is TGTGCCAGCAGCACCAGTGGGGCTCGCAATCAGCCCCAGCATTTT. Translating it yields CASSTSGARNQPQHF.

This clone is a singleton in its sample. CDR3 sequence reads: CASRPRGQNYGYTF. Written as DNA, the CDR3 is TGCGCCAGCAGGCCCCGGGGACAGAACTATGGCTACACCTTC. This chain uses TRBV23-1 with TRBJ1-2; 7 bases map to TRBD1. TRBV23-1 carries the ORF label, with uncertain function. With V trimmed by 6 bases and J by 2 bases, 6 bases remained unmatched. The CDR3 loop spans 14 amino acids.

The chain carries TRBV2 and TRBJ2-4, with 8 bases fitting TRBD2. The CDR3 length is 15 residues. The ends lost 6 bases at V and 2 bases at J; junction bases unmatched: 6. Germline CDR1 and CDR2: SNHLY and FYNNEI. CDR3: CASSPAGGTKNIQYF. DNA of the CDR3: TGTGCCAGCAGCCCGGCGGGGGGCACCAAAAACATTCAGTACTTC.

This rearrangement joins TRBV10-3 to TRBJ2-1; perhaps TRBD1 as D (5 bases). The V and J ends lost 5 bases and 5 bases respectively, with 10 bases between them. CDR1 is ENHRY, CDR2 SYGVKD, per germline. CDR3 length: 13 residues. The chain's CDR3 is CAISKDIDNEQFF. DNA for the CDR3: TGTGCCATCAGTAAGGACATTGACAATGAGCAGTTCTTC.

The genes are TRBV7-9 and TRBJ2-1; TRBD2 is a possible D gene (7 bases). Trimming took 1 base from V and 7 from J, leaving 11 bases between them. Germline-derived CDR1 and CDR2 are SEHNR and FQNEAQ (reference sequence). The CDR3 runs 14 residues. CDR3: CASSLGGGVNEQFF. In DNA, the CDR3 is TGTGCCAGCAGCTTAGGAGGGGGGGTTAATGAGCAGTTCTTC.

The CDR3 sequence: CASSLRPGGPYEQYF. The CDR3 region has the DNA TGTGCCAGCAGCTTAAGGCCAGGGGGACCCTACGAGCAGTACTTC. The rearrangement uses TRBV7-3 and TRBJ2-7, with 7 bases that match TRBD1. Germline V gene sequence: CDR1 SGHTA, CDR2 FQGTGA. The V and J ends lost 1 base and 2 bases, in that order; junction bases with no gene match: 5. CDR3 length: 15 amino acids.

The table lists this clone with a count of one. The rearrangement links TRBV7-2 to TRBJ1-2, with 8 bases fitting TRBD1. CDR1 and CDR2 from the germline V gene are SGHTA and FQGNSA. This CDR3 has 15 amino acids. V was clipped by 5 bases and J by 3 bases; unmatched bases: 8. CDR3: CASSLGQGNDYGYTF. CDR3 DNA sequence: TGTGCCAGCAGCCTAGGACAGGGCAACGACTATGGCTACACCTTC.

This chain joins TRBV7-6 and TRBJ2-3; 10 nucleotides agree with TRBD1. V was pared by 4 bases and J by 3 bases, with 4 bases of the junction left unmatched. The CDR3 extends over 15 amino acids. Germline values: CDR1 SGHVS, CDR2 FNYEAQ. The CDR3 sequence: CASSYGTGVTDTQYF. The CDR3 DNA is TGTGCCAGCAGCTACGGGACAGGGGTAACAGATACGCAGTATTTT.

The chain carries TRBV18 and TRBJ1-6; TRBD1 matches 10 bases. The CDR3 totals 16 residues. V shed 3 bases, J shed 8 bases, and the junction held 7 bases outside the gene matches. Germline loops: CDR1 KGHSH, CDR2 LQKENI. CDR3 residues: CASSPRTGQGYSPLHF. In DNA form, the CDR3 reads TGTGCCAGCTCACCTAGGACGGGACAGGGGTATTCACCCCTCCACTTT.

The chain has TRBV4-2 and TRBJ2-1; 10 bases fit TRBD2. The CDR3 sequence is 15 residues long. Germline-derived CDR1 and CDR2 are LGHNA and YNFKEQ. Trimming at V came to 5 bases and at J to 5 bases, leaving 6 bases not matched to a gene. This chain's CDR3 is CASSSLAGDNNEQFF. The DNA of the CDR3 is TGTGCCAGCAGCTCCCTAGCGGGGGACAACAATGAGCAGTTCTTC.

The J gene is TRBJ2-5, the V gene TRBV7-2; 7 bases are shared with TRBD2. Germline CDR1 and CDR2: SGHTA and FQGNSA. There are 13 residues in the CDR3. V shed 11 bases, J shed 3 bases, and the junction held 9 bases outside the gene matches. The CDR3 region is CASCPSGKETQYF. The CDR3 region has the DNA TGTGCCTCCTGCCCTAGCGGTAAAGAGACCCAGTACTTC.

The J gene is TRBJ1-1, the V gene TRBV6-5; perhaps TRBD1 as D (6 bases). Germline-derived CDR1 and CDR2 are MNHEY and SVGAGI. The CDR3 sequence is 15 residues long. The V and J ends lost 4 bases and 1 base respectively, with 13 bases between them. DNA for the CDR3: TGTGCCAGCAGTTCGACAGGAGCCGGGAACACTGAAGCTTTCTTT. This codes for CASSSTGAGNTEAFF.